This TCR beta chain comes out of a study of PD-1 blockade in classical Hodgkin lymphoma (dated by TCRdb to 2018 to 2021). For context, the study as a whole: Nivolumab dosing was 3 mg/kg intravenously every 2 weeks, continuing until either disease progression or unacceptable toxicity. To define a peripheral blood immune signature of response to PD-1 blockade in classical Hodgkin lymphoma, the study combined TCR beta sequencing with CyTOF. Broader findings and caveats from the paper: Baseline diversity similar to that of newly diagnosed patients was observed in trial patients achieving complete response, whereas significantly lower diversity was observed in partial responders and progressors. Baseline TCR diversity was reported to be lower in newly diagnosed patients than in healthy donors, and even lower in relapsed/refractory patients. The study was limited to a single clinical trial cohort, and causes of repertoire differences, possibly disease activity or prior therapy, remained undefined. By C4D1, a significant rise was seen in CD4+ TCR diversity but not in CD8+ TCR diversity (p=0.0027 vs p=0.16), and the rise was most apparent among complete responders (p=0.02). Lower diversity was observed in patients in whom nivolumab was started less than 1 year after ASCT, and these patients were excluded from later analyses so that confounding by immune reconstitution would be avoided.

A distance of 11 bases separates the germline ends of V and J, which lose 4 bases and 3 bases respectively. CDR1 and CDR2, per the germline V gene (reference sequence), are LNHDA and SQIVND. The CDR3, cysteine through phenylalanine, is 14 amino acids long. The entry retains the CDR3 DNA only, 42 bases that are in frame from base 1. The time point label, as the study defines it: cycle 2 day 1 (C2D1) of nivolumab. All trial patients had relapsed after autologous stem cell transplantation, with cohorts A, B and C differing in prior brentuximab vedotin exposure. The trial cohort included 45 to 65 patients with relapsed/refractory classical Hodgkin lymphoma, and each patient had a best overall response of complete response, partial response or progressive disease. Trial patients were treated with single-agent nivolumab in the multi-cohort phase II CheckMate 205 trial. An independent review committee assessed best overall response by applying the 2007 International Working Group response criteria. Trial PBMCs were collected just before the start of nivolumab (C1D1) and during therapy at cycle 2 day 1 and cycle 4 day 1. Peripheral blood was collected in 8 mL Vacutainer Cell Preparation Tubes, from which PBMCs were isolated by centrifugation and then cryopreserved.

This clone has a single count. Its antigen is unknown. Base qualities were left out, and no much larger clone turns up one base away. Genomic DNA was extracted with the Qiagen DNeasy kit from unsorted PBMCs and from negatively selected CD4+ and CD8+ fractions. Using primers that anneal to V and J segments, immunoSEQ multiplex PCR amplified the TCR beta CDR3 regions. A synthetic immune receptor repertoire was used to minimize amplification bias, and any residual bias was removed computationally once sequencing was done. Per the authors' processing: Repertoire diversity was quantified as the Shannon entropy index using custom Python scripts. Unsorted, CD4+ and CD8+ repertoires were analyzed separately, except in combined analyses where CD4+ and CD8+ sequences were merged in silico. A clone counted as expanded when the clone's frequency after treatment rose at least 2-fold relative to C1D1, and clones undetected at baseline were given a pseudocount of 0.5. Singleton clones were defined as clones with 0 or 1 copy at C1D1, and non-singleton clones were defined as clones with 2 or more copies. Clones expanded in unsorted samples were labelled as CD4+, CD8+ or unknown by matching protein sequences in sorted samples from the same patient. Wilcoxon tests on paired samples were used to test changes in diversity from C1D1 to C4D1. TCRdb holds this immuneACCESS table with in-frame rearrangements only. Some clones are missing; in checked studies, unresolved V genes explain under half, and the rest has no known cause. V and J calls and clone size come straight from that table; D and trimming were deduced from the DNA. This sample lists roughly 61,000 clones; around 90% were detected once. Around 9.3% of the sample rests with the top ten.

The receptor chain draws on TRBV19 and TRBJ2-3, with TRBD1 tentatively as D gene (6 bases match). This receptor was taken from a human donor with classical Hodgkin lymphoma. Material: peripheral blood mononuclear cells (PBMCs), obtained before the second cycle of nivolumab. The CDR3 in this case is CASSKGQLTDTQYF. The nucleotide sequence is TGTGCCAGTAGTAAAGGACAGTTGACAGATACGCAGTATTTT. Where the CDR3 stops, the reference TRBV19 and TRBJ2-3 genes take over; the full variable domain is DGGITQSPKYLFRKEGQNVTLSCEQNLNHDAMYWYRQDPGQGLRLIYYSQIVNDFQKGDIAEGYSVSREKKESFPLTVTSAQKNPTAFYLCASSKGQLTDTQYFGPGTRLTVL.